These 18 T cell receptor beta chains came from one sample sequenced in a study of post-analysis software for immune sequencing data. These receptors are not linked to any known antigen. Overall study findings and caveats: TRBV5-6, TRBV5-1 and TRBV20-1 were among roughly 5 TRBV segments more frequent in patients than controls.

Unique molecular identifiers featured in each of the TCR beta cDNA libraries. TCRdb redid the calling of the PCR reads with MiXCR, one entry per CDR3 protein. The sample holds 400,000 to 500,000 distinct CDR3 sequences, 39% seen once. Sample: blood. The receptor set was obtained from a girl aged 2 to 10 with multiple sclerosis.

The chain joins TRBV7-9 to TRBJ2-7; possible D gene TRBD1, 6 bases. The CDR3 consists of 14 residues. The V end was cut by 6 bases, the J end by 3 bases, with 15 bases between. Germline CDR1 is SEHNR and CDR2 is FQNEAQ (reference sequence). DNA for the CDR3: TGTGCCAGCAGTTACCAGGACAGACTCTACGAGCAGTACTTC. Its translation is CASSYQDRLYEQYF.

V and J are TRBV28 and TRBJ2-7; D is ambiguous. Between the trimmed V and J ends, which lost 3 bases and 3 bases, there was a span of 9 bases. Germline V gene lookup returns CDR1 MDHEN and CDR2 SYDVKM. The CDR3 loop spans 13 amino acids. The CDR3 nucleotides are TGTGCCAGCAGTTTTGGCTTTCTCTACGAGCAGTACTTC. This sequence encodes CASSFGFLYEQYF.

The chain links TRBV7-9 to TRBJ2-7; 8 bases fit TRBD1. The J call is doubtful: the DNA matches TRBJ2-5 better. CDR3 length: 17 amino acids. CDR1 is SEHNR and CDR2 is FQNEAQ in the germline V gene (reference sequence). This CDR3 is CASSLRDRRTPRETQYF. In DNA, the CDR3 is TGTGCCAGCAGCTTACGGGACAGGAGGACCCCAAGGGAGACCCAGTACTTC.

This clonotype was counted a few times. The chain links TRBV7-2 to TRBJ1-1; D not resolved. The CDR3 is 12 amino acids. The germline V and J ends were trimmed by 5 bases and 7 bases, with 11 bases remaining between them. Per germline, CDR1 SGHTA and CDR2 FQGNSA. The CDR3 DNA is TGTGCCAGCAGCCCATGGGAGAGTGAAGCTTTCTTT. Its protein product is CASSPWESEAFF.

This rearrangement joins TRBV7-9 to TRBJ1-6; 9 bases align to TRBD1. V gave up 2 bases and J gave up 9 bases; unmatched junction bases: 11. Germline V gives CDR1 SEHNR, CDR2 FQNEAQ (reference sequence). This CDR3 has 17 residues. CDR3 DNA sequence: TGTGCCAGCAGCTTACATTGGAGGACAGGGGTTGGTTCACCCCTCCACTTT. Translation: CASSLHWRTGVGSPLHF.

V and J are TRBV7-6 and TRBJ2-1; D may be TRBD1 (6 bases). Germline V gene data show CDR1 as SGHVS and CDR2 as FNYEAQ. Trimming took off 6 bases at V and 0 bases at J, with 12 bases between the two ends. The CDR3 has 15 residues. CDR3 in DNA: TGTGCCAGCAGAGGGACATCAAGCTCCTACAATGAGCAGTTCTTC. Translated: CASRGTSSSYNEQFF.

This clonotype was found a few times. This chain links TRBV7-9 with TRBJ1-2; no definite D call. The length of the CDR3 is 13 residues. Germline V gene sequence: CDR1 SEHNR, CDR2 FQNEAQ (reference sequence). Trimming took off 3 bases at V and 7 bases at J, with 12 bases between the two ends. DNA of the CDR3: TGTGCCAGCAGCTTGTTAGACGGCTCTGGCTACACCTTC. It yields the protein CASSLLDGSGYTF. Full variable domain (rest looked up from reference TRBV7-9 and TRBJ1-2): DTGVSQNPRHKITKRGQNVTFRCDPISEHNRLYWYRQTLGQGPEFLTYFQNEAQLEKSRLLSDRFSAERPKGSFSTLEIQRTEQGDSAMYLCASSLLDGSGYTFGSGTRLTVV.

V is TRBV7-9 and J is TRBJ1-2, with no clear D. V shed 3 bases and J shed 2 bases, with 7 bases lying between them. The CDR3 is 13 residues long. Per germline, CDR1 SEHNR and CDR2 FQNEAQ (reference sequence). The CDR3 spells CASSFSQNYGYTF. The DNA for the CDR3 is TGTGCCAGCAGCTTTTCACAGAACTATGGCTACACCTTC.

This chain connects TRBV21-1 to TRBJ2-7; the table's D call, TRBD1, was not checked against the DNA. TRBV21-1 is tagged as a pseudogene. This CDR3 contains 14 residues. The CDR3: CASRNRDTIYEQYF. CDR3 DNA sequence: TGTGCCAGCAGGAACCGGGACACCATCTACGAGCAGTACTTC.

The CDR3 nucleotides are TGTGCCAGCAGCTTGACTAGCGGGACTCCCTTCTCCTACGAGCAGTACTTC. Translation: CASSLTSGTPFSYEQYF. This chain uses TRBV5-6 with TRBJ2-7; 10 bases map to TRBD2. The germline gives CDR1 SGHDT, CDR2 YYEEEE. The CDR3 loop spans 17 amino acids. The V segment lost 1 base and the J segment 0 bases; nucleotides outside the gene matches: 7. The entire variable domain, with the rest obtained from reference TRBV5-6 and TRBJ2-7, is as follows: DAGVTQSPTHLIKTRGQQVTLRCSPKSGHDTVSWYQQALGQGPQFIFQYYEEEERQRGNFPDRFSGHQFPNYSSELNVNALLLGDSALYLCASSLTSGTPFSYEQYFGPGTRLTVT.

In this sample, this clonotype turned up many times. This chain uses TRBV7-6 with TRBJ2-1, with D unresolved. The V and J ends lost 4 bases and 6 bases respectively, with 7 bases between them. This CDR3 region has 12 residues. Germline CDR1 reads SGHVS; CDR2 reads FNYEAQ. CDR3 region: CASSSLGNEQFF. The CDR3 DNA reads as TGTGCCAGCAGCTCCTTGGGCAATGAGCAGTTCTTC.

This sequence joins TRBV7-2 and TRBJ2-2; no clear D gene. This CDR3 contains 12 residues. Per germline, CDR1 SGHTA and CDR2 FQGNSA. Between the trimmed V and J ends, which lost 6 bases and 5 bases, there was a span of 7 bases. Written as DNA, the CDR3 is TGTGCCAGCAGGACCAGGACCGGGGAGCTGTTTTTT. This codes for CASRTRTGELFF.

This clonotype appeared a single time. The rearrangement joins TRBV6-2 or TRBV6-3 to TRBJ2-5; TRBD2 matches at 8 bases. Germline CDR1 MNHEY, CDR2 SVGEGT. The CDR3 consists of 15 residues. With V trimmed by 5 bases and J by 1 base, 6 bases remained unmatched. The CDR3 nucleotides read TGTGCCAGCAGTCCGACTAGCGCCTCCCAAGAGACCCAGTACTTC. Protein product: CASSPTSASQETQYF.

V and J are TRBV5-5 and TRBJ2-1; D is possibly TRBD2 (7 bases). Trimming removed 0 bases at V and 10 bases at J, with 11 bases between. The V gene's germline CDR1 is SGHKS and CDR2 YYEKEE (reference sequence). The CDR3 sequence is 13 residues long. CDR3 nucleotides: TGTGCCAGCAGCTTGGAGTGGGGGGGCGAGCAGTTCTTC. Encoded protein: CASSLEWGGEQFF.

This clonotype was seen only a few times. The V gene is TRBV20-1, the J gene TRBJ2-4; tentative D call: TRBD2 (6 bases). Germline V CDR1 and CDR2: DFQATT, SNEGSKA (reference sequence). The CDR3 spans 12 residues. V was clipped by 2 bases and J by 13 bases, with 15 bases between them. The CDR3, as DNA: TGCAGTGCTAGACCGTGGAGGGATGAGCAGTACTTC. Its protein product is CSARPWRDEQYF.

The V call is TRBV11-2, the J call TRBJ2-3, with D unclear. The CDR3 runs to 15 residues. Trimming took 3 bases from V and 0 from J, leaving 10 bases between them. Germline V CDR1 and CDR2: SGHAT, FQNNGV. Here the CDR3 DNA reads TGTGCCAGCAGCTTCTACTGGTCTAGCACAGATACGCAGTATTTT. Amino acids: CASSFYWSSTDTQYF.

In this sample, this clonotype turned up once. The junction shows a germline mismatch at one end, possibly a read error. This sequence joins TRBV5-3 and TRBJ2-3, with 10 positions matching TRBD2. TRBV5-3 belongs to the ORF category, with a function that is uncertain. This CDR3 has 16 residues. The CDR3 DNA is TGTGCCAGCAGCTTGCGGACTAGCGGAATCACAGATACGCAGTATTTT. Translating gives CASSLRTSGITDTQYF.

About this clonotype: The CDR3 does not end in the conserved phenylalanine or tryptophan, so this is likely a read error. CDR3 in DNA: TGCAGTGCTAGAAAGATCAGCGTACCGCAGTATGTT. It specifies CSARKISVPQYV. This chain joins TRBV20-1 and TRBJ2-3, with D unclear. Germline values: CDR1 DFQATT, CDR2 SNEGSKA (reference sequence). The V and J ends lost 2 bases and 10 bases respectively, with 13 bases between them. The CDR3 totals 12 residues.